This T cell receptor (beta chain) originates from a study of CD8+CD57+ T cells in acquired aplastic anemia. Study overall: CD4+ and CD8+ cells, once sorted, gave DNA averaging about 3 ug.

CDR3 and TCR beta VDJ profiling relied on a genomic DNA template. TCRdb fed the reads into MiXCR, producing one record per CDR3 protein. The table has approximately 190,000 distinct CDR3 sequences, less than 65% seen once. The V gene's germline CDR1 is SGDLS and CDR2 YYNGEE. CDR3 length: 14 amino acids. V was clipped by 2 bases and J by 6 bases, with 12 bases between them. The TCR comes from a human donor with severe aplastic anemia or a healthy control (not recorded which). The rearrangement uses TRBV9 and TRBJ2-1; a possible D gene is TRBD2 (6 bases). Sequencing was performed on sorted CD4+, CD8+, or CD8+CD57+ T cells (not recorded which) from PBMCs. The DNA for the CDR3 is TGTGCCAGCAGCGTTGGGGGGACGATCAATGAGCAGTTCTTC. As protein: CASSVGGTINEQFF. The whole variable domain, filled in from reference TRBV9 and TRBJ2-1, reads DSGVTQTPKHLITATGQRVTLRCSPRSGDLSVYWYQQSLDQGLQFLIQYYNGEERAKGNILERFSAQQFPDLHSELNLSSLELGDSALYFCASSVGGTINEQFFGPGTRLTVL.